This TCR beta chain was identified during a study of beta chain features in type 1 diabetes. With regard to this clone: Its target is not known.

A sort by CD45RO/CCR7/CD25/CD127/CD95/CD27 yielded CD4+ naive, central memory, regulatory and stem cell-like memory cells. General study points: Type 1 diabetes patients had VDJ junctions that carried fewer insertions and more deletions. Within each of all four CD4+ subsets, Type 1 diabetes patients had TCRB CDR3s that were moderately but significantly shorter. The study found that naive, central memory and Treg TCRB repertoires appeared more similar in patients than in healthy donors.

Expressed TCRB transcripts were sequenced because the entire RNA isolate underwent reverse transcription. Sequencing was performed with immunoSEQ multiplex PCR; in TCRdb, only in-frame clones are kept and a portion is missing. This table holds approximately 120,000 clones, around 15% found once. The receptor's source is a young man with type 1 diabetes. Sequenced sample: central memory CD4+ T cells from blood.

CDR3 sequence reads: CASSEGLVLETQYF. The CDR3 nucleotides are TGTGCCAGCAGTGAAGGACTTGTCTTGGAGACCCAGTACTTC. The chain joins TRBV6-1 to TRBJ2-5; no firm D call. The CDR3 has 14 residues. V lost 1 base and J 5 bases, leaving 11 bases between the germline ends. Germline CDR1 reads MNHNS; CDR2 reads SASEGT.